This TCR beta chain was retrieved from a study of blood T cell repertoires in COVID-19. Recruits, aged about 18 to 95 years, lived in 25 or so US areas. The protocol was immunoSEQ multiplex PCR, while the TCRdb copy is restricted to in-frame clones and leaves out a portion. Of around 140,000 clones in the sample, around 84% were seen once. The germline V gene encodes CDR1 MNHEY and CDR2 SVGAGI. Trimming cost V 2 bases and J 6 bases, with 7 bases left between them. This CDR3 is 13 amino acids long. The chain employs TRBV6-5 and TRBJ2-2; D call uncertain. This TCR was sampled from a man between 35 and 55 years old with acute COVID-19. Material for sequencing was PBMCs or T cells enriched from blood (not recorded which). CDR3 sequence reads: CASSYISPGELFF. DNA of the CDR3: TGTGCCAGCAGTTACATTAGCCCCGGGGAGCTGTTTTTT.